Listed below are T cell receptor beta chains from one sample, sequenced in a study of vaccination and CD4 T cells after COVID-19. What these receptors recognize is not known. TCRdb re-derived calls from the PCR reads in MiXCR, one entry per CDR3 protein. Found here are tens of thousands of distinct CDR3 sequences, 66% of them singletons; the top ten hold around 3.8%. Sequencing used CD4+ T cells from blood, cultured in vitro. Receptor source: a human donor who had recovered from COVID-19. CDR3s include the opening cysteine and the closing phenylalanine or tryptophan. Fields, in order: V gene, clone size, D gene, J gene, CDR3 DNA, CDR3 protein. The D gene is left open where the match is weak. Rows may omit the clone size; those that give it use once, few, many or a size class.

V: TRBV20-1; size: NA; D: TRBD2; J: TRBJ2-3; DNA: TGCAGTGCTAGAGATAAGCGGGGGGGCATGGATACGCAGTATTTT; CDR3: CSARDKRGGMDTQYF
V: TRBV20-1; size: NA; D: TRBD1; J: TRBJ2-2; DNA: TGCAGTGCTAGAGACAGGGGGCGCACCGGGGAGCTGTTTTTT; CDR3: CSARDRGRTGELFF
V: TRBV6-1; size: few; D: NA; J: TRBJ2-3; DNA: TGTGCCAGCAGTGAACTGCCAGGGGGGTCTGACACAGATACGCAGTATTTT; CDR3: CASSELPGGSDTDTQYF
V: TRBV30; size: NA; D: NA; J: TRBJ1-6; DNA: TGTGCCTGGAGTGATGCCTATAATTCACCCCTCCACTTT; CDR3: CAWSDAYNSPLHF
V: TRBV30; size: NA; D: NA; J: TRBJ1-2; DNA: TGTGCCTGGGGACTAGGGAACTATGGCTACACCTTC; CDR3: CAWGLGNYGYTF
V: TRBV11-1; size: NA; D: NA; J: TRBJ1-1; DNA: TGTGCCAGCAGCCCCGTTCGTGGCGTCACTGAAGCTTTCTTT; CDR3: CASSPVRGVTEAFF
V: TRBV11-3; size: NA; D: NA; J: TRBJ1-5; DNA: TGTGCCAGCAGCTTAAGGCCCAATCAGCCCCAGCATTTT; CDR3: CASSLRPNQPQHF
V: TRBV21-1; size: few; D: NA; J: TRBJ1-5; DNA: TGTGCCAGCAGCAAATTGCTTGGGACAGGGATCAATCAGCCCCAGCATTTT; CDR3: CASSKLLGTGINQPQHF
V: TRBV12-3/TRBV12-4; size: once; D: NA; J: TRBJ1-5; DNA: TGTGCCAGCACCCGGGGGGCAGATAGCAATCAGCCCCAGCATTTT; CDR3: CASTRGADSNQPQHF
V: TRBV6-1; size: few; D: TRBD2; J: TRBJ2-3; DNA: TGTGCCAGCAGTACGGGACTAGTTATAGATACGCAGTATTTT; CDR3: CASSTGLVIDTQYF
V: TRBV20-1; size: NA; D: NA; J: TRBJ2-4; DNA: TGCAGTGCTAGAGGGCCACCCGCTCGAGGCAAAAACATTCAGTACTTC; CDR3: CSARGPPARGKNIQYF
V: TRBV20-1; size: NA; D: NA; J: TRBJ1-6; DNA: TGCAGTGCTAGAGGTGGTAATTCACCCCTCCACTTT; CDR3: CSARGGNSPLHF
V: TRBV20-1; size: NA; D: TRBD1; J: TRBJ2-1; DNA: TGCAGTGCTACCGCCGGGACAGGGTTCTCCTACAATGAGCAGTTCTTC; CDR3: CSATAGTGFSYNEQFF
V: TRBV19; size: NA; D: TRBD2; J: TRBJ2-1; DNA: TGTGCCAGTAGTATAGGTAGCGGGCCGAGCTCCTACAATGAGCAGTTCTTC; CDR3: CASSIGSGPSSYNEQFF
V: TRBV19; size: NA; D: NA; J: TRBJ2-2; DNA: TGTGCCAGTAGCCCGACAGCAGGACGGAACACCGGGGAGCTGTTTTTT; CDR3: CASSPTAGRNTGELFF
V: TRBV20-1; size: few; D: TRBD1; J: TRBJ2-2; DNA: TGCAGTGCCTCCCAGGCAGGGGGCCTTGGCGGGGAGCTGTTTTTT; CDR3: CSASQAGGLGGELFF
V: TRBV6-1; size: NA; D: NA; J: TRBJ1-1; DNA: TGTGCCAGCATCACGGTGGTCGGGGCCGCCCCGAACACTGAAGCTTTCTTT; CDR3: CASITVVGAAPNTEAFF
V: TRBV6-1; size: NA; D: NA; J: TRBJ1-5; DNA: TGTGCCAGCAGTGACAGGTGGGGTCAGCCCCAGCATTTT; CDR3: CASSDRWGQPQHF
V: TRBV12-5; size: NA; D: TRBD1; J: TRBJ2-1; DNA: TGTGCTAGTGGTTTGGTAGGCAGGGGGTACAATGAGCAGTTCTTC; CDR3: CASGLVGRGYNEQFF
V: TRBV20-1; size: NA; D: TRBD1; J: TRBJ1-2; DNA: TGCAGTGCTACCCCGGGACAGGGGAGGAGCTACACCTTC; CDR3: CSATPGQGRSYTF
V: TRBV12-3/TRBV12-4; size: few; D: TRBD1; J: TRBJ1-2; DNA: TGTGCCAGCCGAAGACAGGGAGGCTACACCTTC; CDR3: CASRRQGGYTF
V: TRBV20-1; size: NA; D: NA; J: TRBJ1-5; DNA: TGCAGTGCTCAGACGGCAGGCAATCAGCCCCAGCATTTT; CDR3: CSAQTAGNQPQHF